This T cell receptor beta chain was documented in a study of blood T cell repertoires in COVID-19. The wider study: Material from acute and convalescent COVID-19 was sourced from the United States, Italy and Spain. In each case, the material was cDNA or gDNA derived from T cells, B-cell-depleted T cells, or PBMCs.

V dropped 0 bases and J dropped 4; count of bases not matched to a gene: 5. The germline V gene encodes CDR1 SGHNT and CDR2 YYREEE (reference sequence). This CDR3 has 15 amino acids. The authors' processing: From reference gene primer amplification, estimates of nucleated cell counts were derived. Produced via immunoSEQ multiplex PCR; TCRdb's table is partial and in-frame only. D and trimming come from the DNA, and the V and J calls and clone size come from that table. In the table there are around 71,000 clones, around nine tenths of which are singletons. This sequence was found in a woman aged 60 to 75 with acute or convalescent COVID-19. Sequenced material: peripheral blood. The V call is TRBV5-4, the J call TRBJ2-5; TRBD1 matches 8 bases. This CDR3 reads CASSLGQGWGETQYF. DNA for the CDR3: TGTGCCAGCAGCTTGGGACAGGGGTGGGGAGAGACCCAGTACTTC.